The clone carrying this T cell receptor (beta chain) was counted only a few times. The record originates from a study of blood T cell repertoires in COVID-19. The wider study: Whether acute or convalescent, the COVID-19 samples came from the United States, Italy and Spain. Nucleic acid was either cDNA or gDNA, and it came from T cells, B-cell-depleted T cells, or PBMCs.

As originally analysed: Estimation of nucleated cell counts relied on the amplification of reference gene primers. Clones were sequenced by immunoSEQ multiplex PCR, and TCRdb holds only the in-frame ones, with some missing. That table gives V, J and clone size, and the DNA gave D and trimming. The sample shows 150,000 to 200,000 clones, 75% to 90% of them seen only once. CDR1 is LGHNA and CDR2 is YSLEER in the germline V gene. There are 15 residues in the CDR3. V shed 5 bases and J shed 8 bases, with 19 bases lying between them. Sequenced: peripheral blood. V and J are TRBV4-3 and TRBJ2-1, with D tentatively TRBD2 (6 bases). The TCR was taken from a man between 60 and 70 years old with acute or convalescent COVID-19. The CDR3 loop is CASSSGLYPQDEQFF. CDR3 coding DNA: TGCGCCAGCAGCAGTGGACTATACCCCCAGGATGAGCAGTTCTTC.